The clone carrying this TCR beta chain was seen many times. The antigen is unknown. This entry comes from a study of regulatory T cells in long-lasting Graves disease. Time point specified: persistent/refractory GD, antithyroid drugs over 5 years with positive TRAb. Isolated PBMC RNA provided the starting material for the TCR library. The authors diagnosed Graves' disease using American Thyroid Association guidelines. V was pared by 3 bases and J by 3 bases, with 15 bases between. The germline CDR1 and CDR2 sequences are SGHTA and FQGNSA. The CDR3 covers 15 residues. Study findings and constraints: Having only a small sample size may have limited accuracy.

Arm-PCR of CDR3 regions with iRepertoire HTBI primers generated TCR beta libraries. MiXCR, applied by TCRdb to the multiplex PCR reads, yields one record per CDR3 protein. The table lists roughly 500,000 distinct CDR3 sequences, 22% of them singletons, with over 10% in the top ten. Source: peripheral blood mononuclear cells (PBMCs), taken when the disease was refractory, from a patient treated with antithyroid drugs. This clonotype was obtained from a female donor with Graves disease. The chain carries TRBV7-2 and TRBJ2-7; D is uncertain. CDR3 coding DNA: TGTGCCAGCAGCTTTAACCCATCCCTATACTACGAGCAGTACTTC. Translating it yields CASSFNPSLYYEQYF.